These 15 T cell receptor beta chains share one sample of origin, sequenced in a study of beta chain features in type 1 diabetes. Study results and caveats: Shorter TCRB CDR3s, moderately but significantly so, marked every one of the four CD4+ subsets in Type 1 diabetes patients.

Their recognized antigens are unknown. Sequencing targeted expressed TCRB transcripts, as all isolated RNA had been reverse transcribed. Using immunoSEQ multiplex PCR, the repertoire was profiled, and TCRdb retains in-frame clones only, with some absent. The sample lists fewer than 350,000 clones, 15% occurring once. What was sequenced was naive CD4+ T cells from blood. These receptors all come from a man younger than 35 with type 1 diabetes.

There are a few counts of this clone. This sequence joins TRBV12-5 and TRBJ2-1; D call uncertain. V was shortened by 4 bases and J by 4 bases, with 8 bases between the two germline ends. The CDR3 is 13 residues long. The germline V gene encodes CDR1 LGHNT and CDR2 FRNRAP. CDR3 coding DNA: TGTGCTAGTGGTTCTAGAGAATACAATGAGCAGTTCTTC. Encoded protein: CASGSREYNEQFF. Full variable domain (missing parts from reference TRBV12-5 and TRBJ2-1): DARVTQTPRHKVTEMGQEVTMRCQPILGHNTVFWYRQTMMQGLELLAYFRNRAPLDDSGMPKDRFSAEMPDATLATLKIQPSEPRDSAVYFCASGSREYNEQFFGPGTRLTVL.

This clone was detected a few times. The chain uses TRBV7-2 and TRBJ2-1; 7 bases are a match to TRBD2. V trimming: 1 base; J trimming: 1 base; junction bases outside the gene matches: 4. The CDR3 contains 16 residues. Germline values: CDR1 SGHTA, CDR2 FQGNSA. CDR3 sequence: CASSLGGTISYNEQFF. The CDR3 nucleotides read TGTGCCAGCAGCTTAGGTGGGACTATTTCCTACAATGAGCAGTTCTTC.

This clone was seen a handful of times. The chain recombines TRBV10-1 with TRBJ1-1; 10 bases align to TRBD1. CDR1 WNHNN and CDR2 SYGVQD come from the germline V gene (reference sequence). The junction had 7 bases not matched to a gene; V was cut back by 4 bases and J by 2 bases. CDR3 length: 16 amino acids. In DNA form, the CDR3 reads TGCGCCAGCAGTGGGGGACAGGGGATGGGCAACACTGAAGCTTTCTTT. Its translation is CASSGGQGMGNTEAFF.

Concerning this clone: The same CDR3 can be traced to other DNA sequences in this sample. The CDR3, as DNA: TGTGCCAGCAGCTTAGATCGAGAGACCCAGTACTTC. It specifies CASSLDRETQYF. The rearrangement links TRBV7-2 to TRBJ2-5; no clear D gene. V lost 1 base and J lost 4, with 4 bases in between. The germline CDR1 and CDR2 sequences are SGHTA and FQGNSA. There are 12 residues in the CDR3.

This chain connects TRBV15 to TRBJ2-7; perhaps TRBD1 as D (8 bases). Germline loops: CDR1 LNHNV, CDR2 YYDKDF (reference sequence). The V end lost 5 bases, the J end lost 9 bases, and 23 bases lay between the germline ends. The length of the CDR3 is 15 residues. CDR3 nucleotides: TGTGCCACCAGCCCGCATGACACAGGGGGAGGGCGGCAGTACTTC. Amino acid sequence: CATSPHDTGGGRQYF. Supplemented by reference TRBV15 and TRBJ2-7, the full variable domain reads DAMVIQNPRYQVTQFGKPVTLSCSQTLNHNVMYWYQQKSSQAPKLLFHYYDKDFNNEADTPDNFQSRRPNTSFCFLDIRSPGLGDTAMYLCATSPHDTGGGRQYFGPGTRLTVT.

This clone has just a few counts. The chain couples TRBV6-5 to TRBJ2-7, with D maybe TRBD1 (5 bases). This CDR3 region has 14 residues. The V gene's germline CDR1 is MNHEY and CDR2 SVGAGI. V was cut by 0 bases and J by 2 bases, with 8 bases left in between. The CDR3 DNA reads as TGTGCCAGCAGTTACTCGGCAGGGACCTACGAGCAGTACTTC. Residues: CASSYSAGTYEQYF.

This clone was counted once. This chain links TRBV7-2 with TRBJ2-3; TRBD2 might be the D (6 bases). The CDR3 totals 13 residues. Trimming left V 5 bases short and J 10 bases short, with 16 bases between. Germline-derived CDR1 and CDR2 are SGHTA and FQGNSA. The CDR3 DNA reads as TGTGCCAGCAGCGGAGGGGCCCGGCTAGCGCAGTATTTT. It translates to CASSGGARLAQYF.

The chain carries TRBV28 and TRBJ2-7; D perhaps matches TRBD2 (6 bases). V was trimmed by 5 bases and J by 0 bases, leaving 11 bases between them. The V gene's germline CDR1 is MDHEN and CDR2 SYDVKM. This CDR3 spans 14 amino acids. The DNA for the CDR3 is TGTGCCAGCAGTGAAATGACTAGCTCCTACGAGCAGTACTTC. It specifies CASSEMTSSYEQYF.

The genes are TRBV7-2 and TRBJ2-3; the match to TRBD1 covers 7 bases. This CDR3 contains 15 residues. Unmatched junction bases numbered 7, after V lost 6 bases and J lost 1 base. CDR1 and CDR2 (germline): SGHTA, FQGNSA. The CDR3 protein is CASSPDRDRTDTQYF. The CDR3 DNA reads TGTGCCAGCAGTCCCGACAGGGACCGCACAGATACGCAGTATTTT.

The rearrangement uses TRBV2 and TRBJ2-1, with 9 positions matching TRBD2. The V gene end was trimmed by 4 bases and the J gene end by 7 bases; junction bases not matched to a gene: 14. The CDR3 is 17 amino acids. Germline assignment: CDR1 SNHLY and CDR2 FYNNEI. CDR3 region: CASSADLREGGWNEQFF. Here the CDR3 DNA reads TGTGCCAGCAGTGCAGACCTGCGGGAGGGAGGGTGGAATGAGCAGTTCTTC.

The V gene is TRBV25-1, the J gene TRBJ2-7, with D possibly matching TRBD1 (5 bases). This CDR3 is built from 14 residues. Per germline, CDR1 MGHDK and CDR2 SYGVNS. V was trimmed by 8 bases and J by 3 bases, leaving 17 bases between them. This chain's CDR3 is CASQGGERHYEQYF. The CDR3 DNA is TGTGCCAGCCAGGGTGGGGAAAGGCACTACGAGCAGTACTTC.

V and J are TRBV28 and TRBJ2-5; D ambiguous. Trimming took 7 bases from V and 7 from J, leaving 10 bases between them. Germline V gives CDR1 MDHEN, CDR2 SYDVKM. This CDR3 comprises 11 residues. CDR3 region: CASNLYGTQYF. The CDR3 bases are TGTGCCAGCAACCTCTATGGGACCCAGTACTTC. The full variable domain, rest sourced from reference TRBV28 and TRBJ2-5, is DVKVTQSSRYLVKRTGEKVFLECVQDMDHENMFWYRQDPGLGLRLIYFSYDVKMKEKGDIPEGYSVSREKKERFSLILESASTNQTSMYLCASNLYGTQYFGPGTRLLVL.

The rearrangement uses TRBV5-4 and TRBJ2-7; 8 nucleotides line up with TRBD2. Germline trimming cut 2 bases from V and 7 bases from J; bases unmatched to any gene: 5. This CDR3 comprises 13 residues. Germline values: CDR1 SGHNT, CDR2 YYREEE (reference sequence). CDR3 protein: CASSLGLAGEQYF. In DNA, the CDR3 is TGTGCCAGCAGCTTAGGGCTAGCGGGTGAGCAGTACTTC.

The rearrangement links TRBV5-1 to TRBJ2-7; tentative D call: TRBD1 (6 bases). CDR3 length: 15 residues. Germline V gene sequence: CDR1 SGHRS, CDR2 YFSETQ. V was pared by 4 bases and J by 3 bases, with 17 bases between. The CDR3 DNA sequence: TGCGCCAGCAGCAAAGGGACACAGCACAGCTACGAGCAGTACTTC. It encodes CASSKGTQHSYEQYF.

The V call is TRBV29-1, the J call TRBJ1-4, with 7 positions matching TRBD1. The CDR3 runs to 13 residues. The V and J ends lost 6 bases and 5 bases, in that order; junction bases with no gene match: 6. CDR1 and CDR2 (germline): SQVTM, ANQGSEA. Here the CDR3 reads CSVARDSNEKLFF. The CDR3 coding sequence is TGCAGCGTCGCGCGGGACAGCAATGAAAAACTGTTTTTT. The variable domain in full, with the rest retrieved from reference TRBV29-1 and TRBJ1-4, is SAVISQKPSRDICQRGTSLTIQCQVDSQVTMMFWYRQQPGQSLTLIATANQGSEATYESGFVIDKFPISRPNLTFSTLTVSNMSPEDSSIYLCSVARDSNEKLFFGSGTQLSVL.